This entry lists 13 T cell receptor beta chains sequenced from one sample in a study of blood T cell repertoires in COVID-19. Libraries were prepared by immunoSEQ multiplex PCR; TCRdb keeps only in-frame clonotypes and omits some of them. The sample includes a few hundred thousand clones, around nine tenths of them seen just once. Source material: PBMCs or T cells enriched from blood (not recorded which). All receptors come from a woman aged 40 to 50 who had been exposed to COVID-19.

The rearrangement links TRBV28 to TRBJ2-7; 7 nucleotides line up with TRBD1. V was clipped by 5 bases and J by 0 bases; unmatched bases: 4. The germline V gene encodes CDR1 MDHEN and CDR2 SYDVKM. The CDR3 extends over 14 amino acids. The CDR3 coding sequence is TGTGCCAGCAGTAGAGGGACAGACTCCTACGAGCAGTACGTC. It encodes CASSRGTDSYEQYV.

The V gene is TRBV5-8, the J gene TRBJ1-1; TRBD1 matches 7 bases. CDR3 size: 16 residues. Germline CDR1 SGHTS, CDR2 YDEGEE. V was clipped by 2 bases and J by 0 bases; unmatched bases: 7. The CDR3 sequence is CASSFRGRRMNTEAFF. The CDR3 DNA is TGTGCCAGCAGCTTCAGGGGGAGAAGAATGAACACTGAAGCTTTCTTT.

The CDR3 DNA follows: TGTGCCAGCAGCCCCTATTCTAGCACAGAGACCCAGTACTTC. This encodes CASSPYSSTETQYF. The genes are TRBV7-3 and TRBJ2-5; possible D gene TRBD2, 5 bases. This CDR3 is 14 amino acids long. Germline lookup yields CDR1 SGHTA and CDR2 FQGTGA. Between the trimmed V and J ends, which lost 5 bases and 4 bases, there was a span of 14 bases.

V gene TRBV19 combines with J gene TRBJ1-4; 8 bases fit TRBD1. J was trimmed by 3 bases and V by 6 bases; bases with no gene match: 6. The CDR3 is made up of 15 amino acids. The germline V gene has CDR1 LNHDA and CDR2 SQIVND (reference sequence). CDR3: CASSPPGQANEKLFF. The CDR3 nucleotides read TGTGCCAGTAGCCCCCCGGGACAGGCTAATGAAAAACTGTTTTTT.

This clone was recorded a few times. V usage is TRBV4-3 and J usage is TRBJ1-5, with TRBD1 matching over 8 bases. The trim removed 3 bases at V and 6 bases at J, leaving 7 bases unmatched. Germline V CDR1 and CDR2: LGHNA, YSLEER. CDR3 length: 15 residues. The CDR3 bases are TGCGCCAGCAGCCAGGATCAGGGGGCGGGTCAGCCCCAGCATTTT. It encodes CASSQDQGAGQPQHF.

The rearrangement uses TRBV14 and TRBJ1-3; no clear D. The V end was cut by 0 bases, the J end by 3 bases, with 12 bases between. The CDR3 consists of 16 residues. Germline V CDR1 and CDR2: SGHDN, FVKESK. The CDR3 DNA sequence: TGTGCCAGCAGCCAAGATCGGGTCATCTATGGAAACACCATATATTTT. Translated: CASSQDRVIYGNTIYF.

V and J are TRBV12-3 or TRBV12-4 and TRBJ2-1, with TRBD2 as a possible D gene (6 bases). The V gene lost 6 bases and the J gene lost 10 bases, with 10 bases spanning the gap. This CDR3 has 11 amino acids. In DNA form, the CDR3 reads TGTGCCAGCAGACAGGAGGGAGAGCAGTTCTTC. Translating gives CASRQEGEQFF.

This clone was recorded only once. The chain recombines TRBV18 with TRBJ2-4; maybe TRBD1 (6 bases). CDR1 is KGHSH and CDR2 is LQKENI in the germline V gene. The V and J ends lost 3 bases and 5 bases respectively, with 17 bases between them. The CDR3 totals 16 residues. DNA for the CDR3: TGTGCCAGCTCACCGCCAGGAGGACAGCCCCAAAACATTCAGTACTTC. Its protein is CASSPPGGQPQNIQYF.

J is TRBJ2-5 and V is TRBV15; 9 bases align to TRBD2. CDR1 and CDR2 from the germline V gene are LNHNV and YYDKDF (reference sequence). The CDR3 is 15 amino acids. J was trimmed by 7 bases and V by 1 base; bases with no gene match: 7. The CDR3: CATSRGGGAEGTQYF. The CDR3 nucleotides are TGTGCCACCAGCAGAGGCGGGGGGGCCGAGGGGACCCAGTACTTC.

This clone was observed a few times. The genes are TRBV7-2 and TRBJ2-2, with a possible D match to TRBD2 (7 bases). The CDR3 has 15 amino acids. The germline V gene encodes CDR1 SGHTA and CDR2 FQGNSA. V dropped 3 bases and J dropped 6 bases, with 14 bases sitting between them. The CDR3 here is CASSFRAGAAGELFF. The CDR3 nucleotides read TGTGCCAGCAGCTTTAGGGCGGGGGCTGCCGGGGAGCTGTTTTTT.

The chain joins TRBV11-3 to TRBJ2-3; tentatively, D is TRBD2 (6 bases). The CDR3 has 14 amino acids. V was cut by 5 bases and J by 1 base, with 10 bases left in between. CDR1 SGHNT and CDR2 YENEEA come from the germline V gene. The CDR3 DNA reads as TGTGCCAGCAGCCGGGGACTCGGCACAGATACGCAGTATTTT. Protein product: CASSRGLGTDTQYF.

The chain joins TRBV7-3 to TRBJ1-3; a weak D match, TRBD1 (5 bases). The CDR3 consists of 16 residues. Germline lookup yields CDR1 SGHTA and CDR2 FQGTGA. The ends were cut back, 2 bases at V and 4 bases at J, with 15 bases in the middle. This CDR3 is CASSLQGSSPGNTIYF. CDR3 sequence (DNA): TGTGCCAGCAGCTTACAGGGAAGCTCGCCGGGAAACACCATATATTTT.

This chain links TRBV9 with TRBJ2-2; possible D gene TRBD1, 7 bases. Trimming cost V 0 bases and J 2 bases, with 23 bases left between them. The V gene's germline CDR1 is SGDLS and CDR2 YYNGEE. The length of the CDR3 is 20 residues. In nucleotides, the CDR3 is TGTGCCAGCAGCGTAGTCATTACGGAGGGGGCAGGGCTTAACACCGGGGAGCTGTTTTTT. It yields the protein CASSVVITEGAGLNTGELFF.